Listed below are T cell receptor beta chains from one sample, sequenced in a study of blood T cell repertoires in COVID-19. Assay used: immunoSEQ multiplex PCR; TCRdb lists only in-frame clones, some missing. Found here are roughly 88,000 clones, 65% to 85% of them singletons; the top ten hold around 16%. What was sequenced was peripheral blood. These receptors were collected from an elderly woman with acute or convalescent COVID-19. CDR3s include the opening cysteine and the closing phenylalanine or tryptophan. A D gene is named only where the DNA matches it firmly. A row's size may be missing; if present it is once, few, many or a size class.

CDR3aa: CAWTGRGSVDIQYF
CDR3nt: TGTGCCTGGACAGGGAGGGGGTCGGTAGACATTCAGTACTTC
j_gene: TRBJ2-4
abundance: few
d_gene: NA
v_gene: TRBV30

CDR3aa: CASSRNRDTATNEKLFF
CDR3nt: TGCGCCAGCAGTCGGAACCGGGACACAGCAACTAATGAAAAACTGTTTTTT
j_gene: TRBJ1-4
abundance: few
d_gene: NA
v_gene: TRBV23-1

CDR3aa: CASSLVWTGTFEAFF
CDR3nt: TGTGCCAGCAGCTTAGTCTGGACAGGGACTTTTGAAGCTTTCTTT
j_gene: TRBJ1-1
abundance: NA
d_gene: TRBD1
v_gene: TRBV7-2

CDR3aa: CASGQGLETQYF
CDR3nt: TGCGCCAGCGGACAGGGGCTGGAGACCCAGTACTTC
j_gene: TRBJ2-5
abundance: NA
d_gene: TRBD1
v_gene: TRBV5-1

CDR3aa: CASSETGGAVDTQYF
CDR3nt: TGTGCCAGCAGTGAAACGGGGGGAGCCGTAGATACGCAGTATTTT
j_gene: TRBJ2-3
abundance: NA
d_gene: TRBD2
v_gene: TRBV25-1

CDR3aa: CASSTGTGNTDTQYF
CDR3nt: TGTGCCAGCAGTACCGGGACAGGGAACACAGATACGCAGTATTTT
j_gene: TRBJ2-3
abundance: few
d_gene: TRBD1
v_gene: TRBV7-3

CDR3aa: CASSIMEGDSQPQHF
CDR3nt: TGTGCCAGTAGTATAATGGAAGGGGACAGTCAGCCCCAGCATTTT
j_gene: TRBJ1-5
abundance: NA
d_gene: TRBD1
v_gene: TRBV19

CDR3aa: CASSTTGTGESHGYTF
CDR3nt: TGTGCCAGCAGCACAACCGGGACAGGAGAATCCCATGGCTACACCTTC
j_gene: TRBJ1-2
abundance: NA
d_gene: TRBD1
v_gene: TRBV7-9

CDR3aa: CASSILGRDRVHEQYF
CDR3nt: TGTGCCAGCAGCATATTAGGTCGGGACAGGGTCCACGAGCAGTACTTC
j_gene: TRBJ2-7
abundance: NA
d_gene: NA
v_gene: TRBV21-1

CDR3aa: CASSARQGQTSLQHF
CDR3nt: TGTGCCAGTAGTGCCCGACAGGGTCAAACGTCCCTTCAGCATTTT
j_gene: TRBJ1-5
abundance: NA
d_gene: TRBD1
v_gene: TRBV19

CDR3aa: CASSVALAGGPNEQFF
CDR3nt: TGTGCCAGCAGCGTAGCCCTAGCGGGGGGGCCCAATGAGCAGTTCTTC
j_gene: TRBJ2-1
abundance: NA
d_gene: TRBD2
v_gene: TRBV9

CDR3aa: CASSPRTAGANVLTF
CDR3nt: TGTGCCAGCAGCCCCCGCACAGCCGGGGCCAACGTCCTGACTTTC
j_gene: TRBJ2-6
abundance: few
d_gene: NA
v_gene: TRBV3-1/TRBV3-2

CDR3aa: CASKWGRETEAFF
CDR3nt: TGTGCCAGCAAGTGGGGGCGAGAGACTGAAGCTTTCTTT
j_gene: TRBJ1-1
abundance: NA
d_gene: NA
v_gene: TRBV6-5

CDR3aa: CSVRQDYGYTF
CDR3nt: TGCAGCGTGCGACAGGACTATGGCTACACCTTC
j_gene: TRBJ1-2
abundance: NA
d_gene: NA
v_gene: TRBV29-1

CDR3aa: CASSYRGAHYGYTF
CDR3nt: TGTGCCAGCAGCTACAGGGGAGCCCACTATGGCTACACCTTC
j_gene: TRBJ1-2
abundance: once
d_gene: TRBD1
v_gene: TRBV27

CDR3aa: CASSPPGTASTDTQYF
CDR3nt: TGTGCCAGCTCACCACCCGGGACAGCTAGCACAGATACGCAGTATTTT
j_gene: TRBJ2-3
abundance: NA
d_gene: TRBD1
v_gene: TRBV18

CDR3aa: CASSLGGGNEQFF
CDR3nt: TGTGCCAGCAGCTTAGGTGGGGGGAATGAGCAGTTCTTC
j_gene: TRBJ2-1
abundance: NA
d_gene: NA
v_gene: TRBV3-1/TRBV3-2

CDR3aa: CASSQDSGSNSPLHF
CDR3nt: TGCGCCAGCAGCCAAGATTCGGGGTCCAATTCACCCCTCCACTTT
j_gene: TRBJ1-6
abundance: NA
d_gene: NA
v_gene: TRBV4-3

CDR3aa: CAWRRLGGGPTDTQYF
CDR3nt: TGTGCCTGGAGAAGATTAGGGGGGGGGCCCACAGATACGCAGTATTTT
j_gene: TRBJ2-3
abundance: NA
d_gene: NA
v_gene: TRBV30

CDR3aa: CASRLTGKETQYF
CDR3nt: TGTGCCAGCCGATTGACAGGGAAGGAGACCCAGTACTTC
j_gene: TRBJ2-5
abundance: few
d_gene: TRBD1
v_gene: TRBV27

CDR3aa: CASSSGSSGGAGELFF
CDR3nt: TGCGCCAGCAGCTCCGGATCTAGCGGGGGCGCCGGGGAGCTGTTTTTT
j_gene: TRBJ2-2
abundance: NA
d_gene: TRBD2
v_gene: TRBV4-3

CDR3aa: CASSPTFDSQKLFF
CDR3nt: TGTGCCAGCAGTCCCACCTTTGACAGCCAGAAACTGTTTTTT
j_gene: TRBJ1-4
abundance: NA
d_gene: NA
v_gene: TRBV6-5

CDR3aa: CASSVTSGGADTQYF
CDR3nt: TGTGCCAGCAGTGTAACTAGCGGGGGAGCAGATACGCAGTATTTT
j_gene: TRBJ2-3
abundance: NA
d_gene: TRBD2
v_gene: TRBV3-1/TRBV3-2

CDR3aa: CSVGGLAANEQFF
CDR3nt: TGCAGCGTTGGAGGACTAGCAGCGAATGAGCAGTTCTTC
j_gene: TRBJ2-1
abundance: few
d_gene: TRBD2
v_gene: TRBV29-1

CDR3aa: CASSRDRGGSLGYTF
CDR3nt: TGTGCCAGCAGCCGTGACAGGGGAGGTTCCCTTGGCTACACCTTC
j_gene: TRBJ1-2
abundance: NA
d_gene: TRBD1
v_gene: TRBV14

CDR3aa: CASSRDRIRGYGYTF
CDR3nt: TGCGCCAGCAGCCGGGACAGGATAAGGGGCTATGGCTACACCTTC
j_gene: TRBJ1-2
abundance: NA
d_gene: TRBD1
v_gene: TRBV5-1

CDR3aa: CASRRDLTDEKLFF
CDR3nt: TGTGCCAGCAGGCGGGACCTGACGGATGAAAAACTGTTTTTT
j_gene: TRBJ1-4
abundance: NA
d_gene: NA
v_gene: TRBV6-5

CDR3aa: CASSRVVGSNQPQHF
CDR3nt: TGTGCCAGCAGCAGGGTGGTTGGCAGCAATCAGCCCCAGCATTTT
j_gene: TRBJ1-5
abundance: NA
d_gene: NA
v_gene: TRBV6-5

CDR3aa: CASSPGQVWETQYF
CDR3nt: TGTGCCAGCAGCCCGGGACAGGTTTGGGAGACCCAGTACTTC
j_gene: TRBJ2-5
abundance: NA
d_gene: TRBD1
v_gene: TRBV14

CDR3aa: CASSPRDRGFYGYTF
CDR3nt: TGTGCCAGCTCACCCCGAGACAGGGGATTTTATGGCTACACCTTC
j_gene: TRBJ1-2
abundance: NA
d_gene: TRBD1
v_gene: TRBV18

CDR3aa: CASSQPTGGHTGELFF
CDR3nt: TGTGCCAGCAGCCAACCAACGGGGGGGCACACCGGGGAGCTGTTTTTT
j_gene: TRBJ2-2
abundance: NA
d_gene: TRBD2
v_gene: TRBV7-2

CDR3aa: CASSHGTLSLNTEAFF
CDR3nt: TGTGCCAGCAGCCACGGGACTCTGAGTCTGAACACTGAAGCTTTCTTT
j_gene: TRBJ1-1
abundance: NA
d_gene: NA
v_gene: TRBV7-2

CDR3aa: CAWGPGNNQPQHF
CDR3nt: TGTGCCTGGGGACCAGGGAACAATCAGCCCCAGCATTTT
j_gene: TRBJ1-5
abundance: few
d_gene: NA
v_gene: TRBV30

CDR3aa: CAWDREEGSPLHF
CDR3nt: TGTGCCTGGGACCGCGAAGAGGGTTCACCCCTCCACTTT
j_gene: TRBJ1-6
abundance: NA
d_gene: NA
v_gene: TRBV30

CDR3aa: CATRGTGSNQPQHF
CDR3nt: TGTGCCACCAGGGGGACAGGGAGCAATCAGCCCCAGCATTTT
j_gene: TRBJ1-5
abundance: NA
d_gene: TRBD1
v_gene: TRBV24-1

CDR3aa: CASSLKVLGGVPRTDTQYF
CDR3nt: TGTGCCAGCAGTTTAAAAGTACTCGGGGGGGTTCCTCGCACAGATACGCAGTATTTT
j_gene: TRBJ2-3
abundance: NA
d_gene: TRBD2
v_gene: TRBV28

CDR3aa: CASSDKTGANEKLFF
CDR3nt: TGTGCCAGCAGCGATAAGACAGGGGCTAATGAAAAACTGTTTTTT
j_gene: TRBJ1-4
abundance: NA
d_gene: TRBD1
v_gene: TRBV7-2

CDR3aa: CASSLRTGRNGYTF
CDR3nt: TGTGCCAGCAGTCTACGGACAGGACGGAATGGCTACACCTTC
j_gene: TRBJ1-2
abundance: NA
d_gene: TRBD1
v_gene: TRBV27

CDR3aa: CASSDWDRNSPLHF
CDR3nt: TGCGCCAGCAGTGATTGGGACAGGAATTCACCCCTCCACTTT
j_gene: TRBJ1-6
abundance: NA
d_gene: TRBD1
v_gene: TRBV10-1

CDR3aa: CASSERGGSRAFF
CDR3nt: TGTGCCAGCAGTGAAAGGGGGGGCTCACGAGCTTTCTTT
j_gene: TRBJ1-1
abundance: NA
d_gene: NA
v_gene: TRBV6-1

CDR3aa: CATSEGRQGADGYTF
CDR3nt: TGTGCCACCAGTGAGGGAAGACAGGGGGCGGATGGCTACACCTTC
j_gene: TRBJ1-2
abundance: once
d_gene: TRBD1
v_gene: TRBV24-1

CDR3aa: CASSPLTGINEKLFF
CDR3nt: TGTGCCAGTAGCCCCTTAACAGGAATTAATGAAAAACTGTTTTTT
j_gene: TRBJ1-4
abundance: NA
d_gene: NA
v_gene: TRBV19

CDR3aa: CASSQMRERGITGELFF
CDR3nt: TGTGCCAGCAGCCAAATGAGGGAGCGGGGGATTACCGGGGAGCTGTTTTTT
j_gene: TRBJ2-2
abundance: few
d_gene: TRBD2
v_gene: TRBV14

CDR3aa: CASSPDTGETQYF
CDR3nt: TGTGCCAGCAGCCCGGATACAGGGGAGACCCAGTACTTC
j_gene: TRBJ2-5
abundance: NA
d_gene: NA
v_gene: TRBV7-3

CDR3aa: CASSTGQGWNEQFF
CDR3nt: TGCGCCAGCAGCACGGGACAGGGCTGGAATGAGCAGTTCTTC
j_gene: TRBJ2-1
abundance: few
d_gene: TRBD1
v_gene: TRBV5-1

CDR3aa: CASSWTSGGANEQFF
CDR3nt: TGTGCCAGCAGCTGGACCAGCGGGGGGGCAAATGAGCAGTTCTTC
j_gene: TRBJ2-1
abundance: once
d_gene: TRBD2
v_gene: TRBV7-6

CDR3aa: CASSPPGQGLEQYF
CDR3nt: TGTGCCAGCAGTCCTCCGGGACAGGGGTTAGAGCAGTACTTC
j_gene: TRBJ2-7
abundance: once
d_gene: TRBD1
v_gene: TRBV6-5

CDR3aa: CASSEARQNGVAFF
CDR3nt: TGTGCCAGCAGTGAAGCGAGGCAGAACGGGGTAGCTTTCTTT
j_gene: TRBJ1-1
abundance: once
d_gene: NA
v_gene: TRBV2

CDR3aa: CASSRPTGRNTEAFF
CDR3nt: TGTGCCAGCAGCCGCCCGACAGGGAGGAACACTGAAGCTTTCTTT
j_gene: TRBJ1-1
abundance: once
d_gene: TRBD1
v_gene: TRBV7-9

CDR3aa: CASSAGGGPDTQYF
CDR3nt: TGTGCCAGCAGCGCGGGGGGAGGCCCAGATACGCAGTATTTT
j_gene: TRBJ2-3
abundance: NA
d_gene: TRBD2
v_gene: TRBV9

CDR3aa: CASSWAYYEQYF
CDR3nt: TGTGCCAGCAGCTGGGCCTACTACGAGCAGTACTTC
j_gene: TRBJ2-7
abundance: NA
d_gene: NA
v_gene: TRBV7-8

CDR3aa: CASSSPGQGIYEQYF
CDR3nt: TGTGCCAGCAGTTCCCCGGGACAGGGAATCTACGAGCAGTACTTC
j_gene: TRBJ2-7
abundance: NA
d_gene: TRBD1
v_gene: TRBV6-5

CDR3aa: CAGARERGGLTTDTQYF
CDR3nt: TGTGCCGGGGCCAGAGAGCGGGGGGGCCTAACTACAGATACGCAGTATTTT
j_gene: TRBJ2-3
abundance: NA
d_gene: TRBD2
v_gene: TRBV10-3